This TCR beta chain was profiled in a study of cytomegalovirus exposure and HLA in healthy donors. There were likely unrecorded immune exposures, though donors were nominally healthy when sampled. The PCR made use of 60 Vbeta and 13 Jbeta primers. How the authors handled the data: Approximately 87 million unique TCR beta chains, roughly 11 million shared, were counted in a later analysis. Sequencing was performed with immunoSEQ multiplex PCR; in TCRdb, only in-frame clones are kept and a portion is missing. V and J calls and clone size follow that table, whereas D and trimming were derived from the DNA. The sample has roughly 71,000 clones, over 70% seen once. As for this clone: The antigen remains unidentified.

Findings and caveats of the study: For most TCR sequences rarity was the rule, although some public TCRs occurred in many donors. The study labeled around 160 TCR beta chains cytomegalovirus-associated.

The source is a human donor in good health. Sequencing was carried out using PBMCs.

For the CDR3, the DNA is TGTGCCAGCAGCTTGAGCGGGACGGACCTCTATGGCTACACCTTC. Translating gives CASSLSGTDLYGYTF. This chain joins TRBV5-8 and TRBJ1-2, with a weak D call TRBD1 (5 bases). This CDR3 region has 15 residues. V was pared by 1 base and J by 4 bases, with 14 bases between. Germline assignment: CDR1 SGHTS and CDR2 YDEGEE.